This T cell receptor (beta chain) derives from a study of OX40 agonist ivuxolimab in advanced cancers. The protocol was immunoSEQ multiplex PCR, while the TCRdb copy is restricted to in-frame clones and leaves out a portion. This table has around 79,000 clones, about nine tenths appearing once. Whole-study results and caveats: With doses of 0.1-3.0 mg/kg, partial responders showed among the lowest clonal expansion. Also showing low normalized T-cell clonal expansion were some of the nonresponders.

The CDR3 extends over 15 amino acids. Germline CDR1 is GTSNPN and CDR2 is SVGIG (reference sequence). V was clipped by 7 bases and J by 5 bases; unmatched bases: 13. There are a few counts of this clone. The antigen remains unidentified. The sequence was obtained from an adult with an advanced solid tumor such as melanoma, head and neck, liver or kidney cancer. Sequencing used CD4+ or CD8+ T cells sorted from blood, obtained in a trial of the OX40 agonist ivuxolimab. The V gene is TRBV30, the J gene TRBJ2-1, with 8 nucleotides matching TRBD1. DNA for the CDR3: TGTGCCTTTTTTCGGCAGGGGGCAGGAAACAATGAGCAGTTCTTC. It translates to CAFFRQGAGNNEQFF.